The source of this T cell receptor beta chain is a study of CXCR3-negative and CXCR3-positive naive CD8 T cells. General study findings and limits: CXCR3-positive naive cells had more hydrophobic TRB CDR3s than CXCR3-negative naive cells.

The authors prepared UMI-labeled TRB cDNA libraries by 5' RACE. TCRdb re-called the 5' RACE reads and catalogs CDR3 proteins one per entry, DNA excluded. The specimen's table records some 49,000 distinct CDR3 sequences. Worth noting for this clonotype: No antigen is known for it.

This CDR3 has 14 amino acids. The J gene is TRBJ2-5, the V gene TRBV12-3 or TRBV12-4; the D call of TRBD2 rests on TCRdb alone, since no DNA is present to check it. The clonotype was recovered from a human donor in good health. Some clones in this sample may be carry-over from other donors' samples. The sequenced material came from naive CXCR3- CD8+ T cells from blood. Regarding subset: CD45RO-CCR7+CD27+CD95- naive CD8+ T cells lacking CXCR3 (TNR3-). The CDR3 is CASSPGLKSETQYF.